The 27 T cell receptor beta chains listed next were all sequenced from one sample in a study of blood T cells in healthy people across ages. Next came a second PCR, run for about 7 to 12 cycles, which used a sample-barcoded 5' primer along with a J-beta primer mix. TCRdb processed the 5' RACE reads anew with MiXCR; each CDR3 protein has one entry. The data contain around 940,000 distinct CDR3 sequences, roughly half of them singletons. The sample comprised blood. The receptor set was obtained from a woman aged 55-70 years in good health.

This clonotype was recorded a few times. V is TRBV7-2 and J is TRBJ2-7, with TRBD2 matching over 11 bases. V was pared by 1 base and J by 1 base, with 6 bases of the junction left unmatched. The CDR3 has 17 residues. Per germline, CDR1 SGHTA and CDR2 FQGNSA. CDR3 nucleotides: TGTGCCAGCAGCTTAGGCCCTACTAGCGGGAGTTCCTACGAGCAGTACTTC. It specifies CASSLGPTSGSSYEQYF.

The gene calls are TRBV5-1 and TRBJ2-5; 12 bases align to TRBD2. The J call may be faulty, since TRBJ2-7 better matches the DNA end. The CDR3 has 16 amino acids. CDR1 and CDR2 from the germline V gene are SGHRS and YFSETQ. In nucleotides, the CDR3 is TGCGCCAGCAGCTTGGTGCTAGCGGGAGGGGTCCGCGAGCAGTACTTC. This encodes CASSLVLAGGVREQYF.

The genes are TRBV20-1 and TRBJ2-1, with D perhaps TRBD1 (6 bases). In germline, CDR1 is DFQATT, CDR2 SNEGSKA (reference sequence). The CDR3 has 14 amino acids. V lost 3 bases, J lost 2 bases, and 11 bases lay in between. The CDR3 nucleotides read TGCAGTGCTAGGGGGGCGGTAACCTACAATGAGCAGTTCTTC. It is translated as CSARGAVTYNEQFF.

The J gene is TRBJ2-7, the V gene TRBV6-6, with D perhaps given as TRBD1 or TRBD2 (5 bases each). V was cut by 10 bases and J by 0 bases, with 13 bases left in between. Germline CDR1 reads MNHNY; CDR2 reads SVGAGI (reference sequence). This CDR3 has 13 amino acids. The CDR3, as DNA: TGTGCCACCTCACGGGACGGCTCCTACGAGCAGTACTTC. Protein: CATSRDGSYEQYF.

V and J are TRBV2 and TRBJ2-7; TRBD2 matches at 11 bases. CDR3 length: 19 amino acids. Germline assignment: CDR1 SNHLY and CDR2 FYNNEI. The J segment lost 2 bases and the V segment lost 2 bases, leaving 14 bases of the junction unmatched. Written as DNA, the CDR3 is TGTGCCAGCAGTGAATTAGCGGGAGGGTTTCGGTTGAGCCCCTACGAGCAGTACTTC. Protein sequence: CASSELAGGFRLSPYEQYF.

This chain connects TRBV2 to TRBJ2-7, with TRBD2 matching over 7 bases. V dropped 5 bases and J dropped 0; count of bases not matched to a gene: 7. Germline CDR1 reads SNHLY; CDR2 reads FYNNEI. The length of the CDR3 is 15 residues. CDR3 DNA sequence: TGTGCCAGCAGTTCGGAACGGACTAGCTCCTACGAGCAGTACTTC. It is translated as CASSSERTSSYEQYF.

The chain employs TRBV29-1 and TRBJ1-2; tentatively, D is TRBD1 (5 bases). Deletions cut 3 bases from V and 3 bases from J, with 8 bases between. CDR3 size: 12 residues. Germline CDR1 is SQVTM and CDR2 is ANQGSEA. CDR3: CSVDQGYYGYTF. The CDR3 nucleotides are TGCAGCGTTGATCAGGGATACTATGGCTACACCTTC.

The genes are TRBV27 and TRBJ2-7; D gene uncertain. CDR1 and CDR2 (germline): MNHEY, SMNVEV (reference sequence). The CDR3 is 14 amino acids. V gave up 5 bases and J gave up 3 bases, with 14 bases separating them. CDR3 loop: CASSPSVTNYEQYF. The CDR3 DNA sequence: TGTGCCAGCAGTCCATCGGTTACCAACTACGAGCAGTACTTC.

V gene TRBV2 combines with J gene TRBJ1-6; 7 bases map to TRBD1. V dropped 7 bases and J dropped 6; count of bases not matched to a gene: 12. This CDR3 is 16 amino acids long. CDR1 and CDR2 from the germline V gene are SNHLY and FYNNEI. The CDR3 here is CASTLQGRGSNSPLHF. CDR3 DNA: TGTGCCAGCACCCTACAGGGGAGAGGAAGTAATTCACCCCTCCACTTT.

This chain uses TRBV25-1 with TRBJ2-3; 7 bases match TRBD1. This CDR3 is 14 amino acids long. Germline CDR1 reads MGHDK; CDR2 reads SYGVNS. Trimming took 6 bases from V and 2 from J; bases not matched to a gene: 5. The CDR3 DNA reads TGTGCCAGCAGACAGACAGGGCTCACAGATACGCAGTATTTT. This codes for CASRQTGLTDTQYF.

The rearrangement joins TRBV27 to TRBJ2-7, with D possibly being TRBD1 or TRBD2 (6 bases each). The germline CDR1 and CDR2 sequences are MNHEY and SMNVEV (reference sequence). The CDR3 is made up of 16 amino acids. V was pared by 5 bases and J by 1 base, with 18 bases between. CDR3: CASSPSSGAISYEQYF. The CDR3, as DNA: TGTGCCAGCAGTCCCTCTTCGGGGGCAATATCCTACGAGCAGTACTTC.

In its sample, this clonotype was seen a few times. The chain carries TRBV29-1 and TRBJ1-4; 7 nucleotides align to TRBD1. Germline CDR1 and CDR2: SQVTM and ANQGSEA. The CDR3 has 15 residues. Trimming removed 7 bases from V and 5 bases from J; junction bases left unmatched: 13. The DNA of the CDR3 is TGCAGCGCTGGCCCCCGGACAGGCCCCAATGAAAAACTGTTTTTT. It specifies CSAGPRTGPNEKLFF.

There are a few counts of this clonotype. The rearrangement uses TRBV12-3 or TRBV12-4 and TRBJ1-2; D remains ambiguous. The V and J ends lost 0 bases and 8 bases respectively, with 13 bases between them. The CDR3 sequence is 14 residues long. CDR3 sequence (DNA): TGTGCCAGCAGTTTAGCGGGCGGGTCTCGGGGCTACACCTTC. This encodes CASSLAGGSRGYTF.

The chain carries TRBV15 and TRBJ1-2; D call uncertain. Germline V gene sequence: CDR1 LNHNV, CDR2 YYDKDF (reference sequence). V dropped 0 bases and J dropped 2 bases, with 4 bases sitting between them. This CDR3 is 13 amino acids long. The CDR3 DNA reads as TGTGCCACCAGCAGAGAGCAAAACTATGGCTACACCTTC. Its translation: CATSREQNYGYTF. The full variable domain, its missing parts supplied by reference TRBV15 and TRBJ1-2, is DAMVIQNPRYQVTQFGKPVTLSCSQTLNHNVMYWYQQKSSQAPKLLFHYYDKDFNNEADTPDNFQSRRPNTSFCFLDIRSPGLGDTAMYLCATSREQNYGYTFGSGTRLTVV.

This clonotype was detected only a few times. The genes are TRBV11-2 and TRBJ2-7; no reliable D call. Trimming left V 5 bases short and J 6 bases short, with 14 bases between. Germline V gene sequence: CDR1 SGHAT, CDR2 FQNNGV. There are 13 residues in the CDR3. CDR3 region: CASSANPGSEQYF. CDR3 nucleotides: TGTGCCAGCAGCGCCAACCCAGGATCCGAGCAGTACTTC. Combining the CDR3 with reference TRBV11-2 and TRBJ2-7 gives the whole variable domain EAGVAQSPRYKIIEKRQSVAFWCNPISGHATLYWYQQILGQGPKLLIQFQNNGVVDDSQLPKDRFSAERLKGVDSTLKIQPAKLEDSAVYLCASSANPGSEQYFGPGTRLTVT.

The gene calls are TRBV4-1 and TRBJ2-7; D is tentatively TRBD1 or TRBD2 (5 bases each). Trimming cost V 1 base and J 1 base, with 11 bases left between them. CDR3 length: 15 amino acids. Germline loops: CDR1 MGHRA, CDR2 YSYEKL. The CDR3 sequence: CASSQGDGPSYEQYF. In DNA form, the CDR3 reads TGCGCCAGCAGCCAAGGGGACGGACCTTCCTACGAGCAGTACTTC.

The gene calls are TRBV2 and TRBJ2-6, with D tentatively TRBD2 (7 bases). V shed 7 bases and J shed 0 bases, with 13 bases lying between them. This CDR3 is 16 amino acids long. Germline V CDR1 and CDR2: SNHLY, FYNNEI. The CDR3 loop is CASKAGAGSGANVLTF. The CDR3 nucleotides are TGTGCCAGCAAGGCGGGGGCGGGCTCTGGGGCCAACGTCCTGACTTTC.

This sequence joins TRBV5-1 and TRBJ1-1; D not certain. CDR3 size: 14 residues. V was cut by 0 bases and J by 7 bases, with 13 bases left in between. Germline V gene data show CDR1 as SGHRS and CDR2 as YFSETQ. The CDR3 is CASSLGMGDGEAFF. DNA for the CDR3: TGCGCCAGCAGCTTGGGTATGGGCGATGGTGAAGCTTTCTTT.

The chain carries TRBV2 and TRBJ2-7, with D perhaps assigned TRBD1 or TRBD2 (5 bases each). Germline V gene sequence: CDR1 SNHLY, CDR2 FYNNEI. V was shortened by 7 bases and J by 0 bases, with 16 bases between the two germline ends. The CDR3 runs to 15 residues. The CDR3 sequence is CASKRGGGSSYEQYF. DNA of the CDR3: TGTGCCAGCAAACGGGGCGGAGGTAGCTCCTACGAGCAGTACTTC.

This chain uses TRBV3-1 with TRBJ2-3, with TRBD2 matching 7 bases. The junction had 8 bases not matched to a gene; V was cut back by 4 bases and J by 4 bases. The length of the CDR3 is 15 residues. CDR1 and CDR2 (germline): LGHDT, YNNKEL (reference sequence). The DNA for the CDR3 is TGTGCCAGCAGCCCCCGACGGGGGGAGTCAGATACGCAGTATTTT. Amino acids: CASSPRRGESDTQYF.

This clonotype showed up many times. The chain uses TRBV4-3 and TRBJ2-3; TRBD2 agrees at 9 bases. V lost 3 bases, J lost 6 bases, and 13 bases stayed unmatched. Germline CDR1 LGHNA, CDR2 YSLEER. The length of the CDR3 is 17 residues. This CDR3 reads CASSQMEASGNGDTQYF. The CDR3 coding sequence is TGCGCCAGCAGCCAGATGGAAGCTAGCGGGAATGGGGATACGCAGTATTTT.

This clonotype occurred once. The chain is built from TRBV12-3 or TRBV12-4 and TRBJ2-3; possible D gene TRBD1, 5 bases. This CDR3 is 15 amino acids long. Trimming took 6 bases from V and 0 from J, leaving 13 bases between them. The CDR3 DNA reads as TGTGCCAGCAGCCCAGACAGTGCTAGCACAGATACGCAGTATTTT. Translating gives CASSPDSASTDTQYF.

This clonotype appeared a single time. The DNA of the CDR3 is TGTGCCAGCAGCTTAGAAGCGGCAGACTCCTACGAGCAGTACTTC. Translating it yields CASSLEAADSYEQYF. The gene calls are TRBV7-9 and TRBJ2-7, with TRBD2 as a possible D gene (5 bases). Germline CDR1 reads SEHNR; CDR2 reads FQNEAQ (reference sequence). V lost 1 base and J lost 0, with 10 bases in between. CDR3 size: 15 residues.

The V and J genes are TRBV6-1 and TRBJ2-7; D gene ambiguous. This CDR3 comprises 15 residues. Germline V gene data show CDR1 as MNHNS and CDR2 as SASEGT. V was shortened by 8 bases and J by 0 bases, with 17 bases between the two germline ends. DNA for the CDR3: TGTGCCAGCTTAGCACTGTGGGGAAGCTCCTACGAGCAGTACTTC. Protein product: CASLALWGSSYEQYF.

V usage is TRBV2 and J usage is TRBJ1-4, with a tentative D call TRBD1 (6 bases). V dropped 7 bases and J dropped 7 bases, with 13 bases sitting between them. The CDR3 is 13 amino acids. Germline assignment: CDR1 SNHLY and CDR2 FYNNEI. The CDR3 nucleotides read TGTGCCAGCAACCGGGACACTGCTGAAAAACTGTTTTTT. It yields the protein CASNRDTAEKLFF.

The V and J genes are TRBV4-2 and TRBJ2-7; 9 bases align to TRBD2. There are 16 residues in the CDR3. The V and J ends lost 1 base and 5 bases, in that order; junction bases with no gene match: 9. The V gene's germline CDR1 is LGHNA and CDR2 YNFKEQ. CDR3 in amino acids: CASSQGIAGVFHEQYF. CDR3 in DNA: TGTGCCAGCAGCCAAGGGATAGCGGGAGTCTTCCACGAGCAGTACTTC.

This clonotype was counted at least ten times. The chain joins TRBV4-1 to TRBJ2-3; D uncertain. V was shortened by 1 base and J by 0 bases, with 8 bases between the two germline ends. The germline V gene has CDR1 MGHRA and CDR2 YSYEKL. This CDR3 spans 15 amino acids. CDR3 bases: TGCGCCAGCAGCCAAGTGGCAGGAAGCACAGATACGCAGTATTTT. Protein: CASSQVAGSTDTQYF.